Included here is one T cell receptor beta chain sequence, with context. Its antigen is not known. The sample belongs to a study of OX40 agonist ivuxolimab in advanced cancers. TCRdb's copy holds only in-frame clones and misses some; the assay was immunoSEQ multiplex PCR. Of tens of thousands of clones in the sample, roughly 83% are singletons; the top ten hold about 8%. Overall study findings and caveats: There was clonal expansion of CD4+ and CD8+ blood T cells by week 6 at 0.1 to 3.0 mg/kg.

This receptor was obtained from an adult with an advanced solid tumor such as melanoma, head and neck, liver or kidney cancer. The sequences come from CD4+ or CD8+ T cells sorted from blood, collected in a trial of the OX40 agonist ivuxolimab.

The CDR3 loop reads CASSRNGELGYNEQFF. The CDR3 DNA follows: TGTGCCAGCAGTCGAAACGGGGAGCTCGGTTACAATGAGCAGTTCTTC. The chain joins TRBV21-1 to TRBJ2-1; the D call in the table, TRBD2, was not verified against the DNA. TRBV21-1 is tagged as a pseudogene. This CDR3 has 16 amino acids.